The clone carrying this T cell receptor (beta chain) has a handful of counts. This record belongs to a study of blood T cells in healthy people across ages. It was with a sample-barcoded 5' primer and a J-beta primer mix that a second PCR of roughly 7 to 12 cycles was run. TCRdb redid the calling of the 5' RACE reads with MiXCR, one entry per CDR3 protein. The sample shows fewer than 950,000 distinct CDR3 sequences, about 55% of them seen only once. The V gene's germline CDR1 is SQVTM and CDR2 ANQGSEA. The CDR3 sequence is 13 residues long. V was cut by 3 bases and J by 4 bases, with 10 bases left in between.

This chain connects TRBV29-1 to TRBJ2-1, with D possibly being TRBD2 (6 bases). The material sequenced was blood. This sequence was found in a man of 80 years or more in good health. Here the CDR3 reads CSVDLGGYNEQFF. The CDR3 DNA reads as TGCAGCGTTGACCTTGGGGGGTACAATGAGCAGTTCTTC.